Shown below are 22 T cell receptor beta chains from a single sample sequenced in a study of shared clonotypes between healthy human individuals. Generated by immunoSEQ multiplex PCR, the TCRdb table keeps only in-frame clones and is missing some. This table has approximately 2.5 million clones, approximately 94% appearing once. Sequenced input: naive CD4+ T cells sorted from blood. Stated subset: CD45RA+ positively selected. The receptors stem from a man younger than 35 in good health.

The chain recombines TRBV11-3 with TRBJ2-5; D possibly matches TRBD1 or TRBD2 (7 bases each). CDR1 and CDR2 (germline): SGHNT, YENEEA. The V gene lost 0 bases and the J gene lost 5 bases, with 19 bases spanning the gap. The CDR3 consists of 17 residues. The CDR3 loop reads CASSLDVRGEGNETQYF. DNA for the CDR3: TGTGCCAGCAGCTTAGATGTCAGGGGGGAGGGCAACGAGACCCAGTACTTC. The full variable domain, completed using reference TRBV11-3 and TRBJ2-5, is EAGVVQSPRYKIIEKKQPVAFWCNPISGHNTLYWYLQNLGQGPELLIRYENEEAVDDSQLPKDRFSAERLKGVDSTLKIQPAELGDSAVYLCASSLDVRGEGNETQYFGPGTRLLVL.

The sample holds a few counts of this clone. V gene TRBV5-1 combines with J gene TRBJ2-7; TRBD1 or TRBD2 may be the D gene (5 bases each). The V and J ends lost 0 bases and 6 bases respectively, with 7 bases between them. The V gene's germline CDR1 is SGHRS and CDR2 YFSETQ. The CDR3 totals 12 residues. The CDR3 DNA reads as TGCGCCAGCAGCTTGGCAGGGAGCGAGCAGTACTTC. Encoded protein: CASSLAGSEQYF.

This sequence joins TRBV5-4 and TRBJ2-3; 8 nucleotides agree with TRBD2. Germline lookup yields CDR1 SGHNT and CDR2 YYREEE (reference sequence). There are 18 residues in the CDR3. The V and J ends lost 4 bases and 0 bases, in that order; junction bases with no gene match: 13. CDR3 sequence (DNA): TGTGCCAGCAGCCCGGGCGGGGGGCGCGGGCCAAGCACAGATACGCAGTATTTT. Protein: CASSPGGGRGPSTDTQYF. The full variable domain, with the rest looked up from reference TRBV5-4 and TRBJ2-3, is ETGVTQSPTHLIKTRGQQVTLRCSSQSGHNTVSWYQQALGQGPQFIFQYYREEENGRGNFPPRFSGLQFPNYSSELNVNALELDDSALYLCASSPGGGRGPSTDTQYFGPGTRLTVL.

The CDR3: CASSAPRTDNTEAFF. The CDR3 coding sequence is TGTGCCAGCAGCGCCCCCCGGACAGACAACACTGAAGCTTTCTTT. This chain uses TRBV9 with TRBJ1-1, with a possible D match to TRBD1 (6 bases). The germline V gene encodes CDR1 SGDLS and CDR2 YYNGEE. This CDR3 region has 15 residues. Trimming stripped 3 bases from V and 2 bases from J, with 14 bases between.

The V gene is TRBV6-1, the J gene TRBJ2-2; D is ambiguous. CDR3 length: 14 residues. The V gene lost 1 base and the J gene lost 4 bases, with 7 bases spanning the gap. In germline, CDR1 is MNHNS, CDR2 SASEGT. The CDR3: CASSEVLSTGELFF. DNA of the CDR3: TGTGCCAGCAGTGAAGTCTTAAGCACCGGGGAGCTGTTTTTT.

The CDR3 DNA follows: TGTGCCAGCAGTGACGACAGGGGGGCTTCCTACGAGCAGTACTTC. This codes for CASSDDRGASYEQYF. This chain joins TRBV25-1 and TRBJ2-7; TRBD1 aligns across 9 bases. The germline CDR1 and CDR2 sequences are MGHDK and SYGVNS. J was trimmed by 1 base and V by 3 bases; bases with no gene match: 4. This CDR3 is built from 15 residues.

This chain uses TRBV5-4 with TRBJ2-7, with D tentatively TRBD2 (6 bases). The CDR3 is 14 amino acids. Germline V gives CDR1 SGHNT, CDR2 YYREEE (reference sequence). The V end was cut by 1 base, the J end by 5 bases, with 13 bases between. DNA for the CDR3: TGTGCCAGCAGCTTGAGGCAGGGAGGCCACGAGCAGTACTTC. It is translated as CASSLRQGGHEQYF.

Concerning this clone: Other DNA sequences in this specimen translate into the identical CDR3. The genes are TRBV27 and TRBJ1-1; D is unclear. Looked up from germline, CDR1 is MNHEY and CDR2 is SMNVEV (reference sequence). CDR3 length: 12 amino acids. The ends were cut back, 6 bases at V and 4 bases at J, with 9 bases in the middle. The CDR3 region has the DNA TGTGCCAGCAGCTCAGTGGGCACTGAAGCTTTCTTT. Its translation is CASSSVGTEAFF.

The chain employs TRBV2 and TRBJ2-5; tentatively, D is TRBD1 (5 bases). Trimming removed 5 bases from V and 5 bases from J, with 21 bases in between. The CDR3 extends over 16 amino acids. CDR1 is SNHLY, CDR2 FYNNEI, per germline. Here the CDR3 DNA reads TGTGCCAGCAGTTCTGGACAATCAATTCGTTTGGAGACCCAGTACTTC. It yields the protein CASSSGQSIRLETQYF.

This sequence joins TRBV5-4 and TRBJ2-1; D possibly corresponds to TRBD2 (7 bases). V dropped 0 bases and J dropped 7 bases, with 14 bases sitting between them. Germline lookup yields CDR1 SGHNT and CDR2 YYREEE (reference sequence). This CDR3 is built from 15 residues. The CDR3 protein is CASSLGRGPGNEQFF. The CDR3 nucleotides read TGTGCCAGCAGCTTGGGGCGGGGGCCAGGGAATGAGCAGTTCTTC. The variable domain in full, with the rest retrieved from reference TRBV5-4 and TRBJ2-1, is ETGVTQSPTHLIKTRGQQVTLRCSSQSGHNTVSWYQQALGQGPQFIFQYYREEENGRGNFPPRFSGLQFPNYSSELNVNALELDDSALYLCASSLGRGPGNEQFFGPGTRLTVL.

A few counts support this clone. The chain joins TRBV10-1 to TRBJ1-6; D might be TRBD1 (6 bases). Trimming left V 2 bases short and J 7 bases short, with 6 bases between. Germline V CDR1 and CDR2: WNHNN, SYGVQD (reference sequence). The CDR3 loop spans 13 amino acids. This chain's CDR3 is CASSETGNSPLHF. The CDR3 DNA is TGCGCCAGCAGTGAGACAGGGAATTCACCCCTCCACTTT.

This sequence joins TRBV4-3 and TRBJ1-5; no clear D gene. The CDR3 spans 17 residues. Trimming left V 0 bases short and J 2 bases short, with 14 bases between. Germline values: CDR1 LGHNA, CDR2 YSLEER. The CDR3 reads CASSQDRFTPGNQPQHF. DNA for the CDR3: TGCGCCAGCAGCCAAGATAGGTTCACGCCAGGCAATCAGCCCCAGCATTTT.

This rearrangement joins TRBV5-1 to TRBJ2-7, with TRBD1 matching over 9 bases. CDR1 SGHRS and CDR2 YFSETQ come from the germline V gene. The CDR3 contains 15 residues. V was clipped by 5 bases and J by 6 bases; unmatched bases: 12. CDR3: CASSSGTQGAFEQYF. The CDR3 region has the DNA TGCGCCAGCAGTTCCGGAACACAGGGGGCGTTCGAGCAGTACTTC.

The chain's CDR3 is CASSPPGGNTIYF. The CDR3 region has the DNA TGTGCCAGCAGCCCCCCGGGGGGAAACACCATATATTTT. J is TRBJ1-3 and V is TRBV6-6, with D unclear. The germline V gene encodes CDR1 MNHNY and CDR2 SVGAGI (reference sequence). CDR3 length equals 13 residues. Deletions cut 6 bases from V and 4 bases from J, with 10 bases between.

Remarks on this clone: Other DNA sequences in this specimen translate into the identical CDR3. The V and J genes are TRBV6-1 and TRBJ2-7; D remains unclear. CDR3 length equals 12 residues. V was pared by 2 bases and J by 4 bases, with 6 bases between. CDR1 is MNHNS, CDR2 SASEGT, per germline. Here the CDR3 reads CASSERGYEQYF. The DNA for the CDR3 is TGTGCCAGCAGTGAACGTGGATACGAGCAGTACTTC.

The chain carries TRBV25-1 and TRBJ1-6, with TRBD1 matching over 8 bases. The CDR3 sequence is 16 residues long. CDR1 MGHDK and CDR2 SYGVNS come from the germline V gene. The trim removed 3 bases at V and 7 bases at J, leaving 8 bases unmatched. The CDR3 nucleotides are TGTGCCAGCAGTGAGCCCGGACAGGGCCTGAATTCACCCCTCCACTTT. It yields the protein CASSEPGQGLNSPLHF.

The V call is TRBV18, the J call TRBJ1-1; TRBD1 might be the D (6 bases). This CDR3 region has 16 residues. Trimming left V 5 bases short and J 1 base short, with 17 bases between. Germline loops: CDR1 KGHSH, CDR2 LQKENI. This CDR3 is CASSFITGTQNTEAFF. The CDR3 DNA reads TGTGCCAGCTCATTTATAACCGGGACACAGAACACTGAAGCTTTCTTT.

The chain has TRBV15 and TRBJ2-5; weak D call: TRBD1 (5 bases). Germline V lookup: CDR1 LNHNV, CDR2 YYDKDF (reference sequence). With 4 bases removed from V and 1 base from J, the gap between germline ends came to 10 bases. The CDR3 is 14 residues long. CDR3 sequence: CATSIGAVQETQYF. CDR3 sequence (DNA): TGTGCCACCAGCATTGGGGCAGTCCAAGAGACCCAGTACTTC.

This chain joins TRBV5-1 and TRBJ2-1; 8 bases agree with TRBD2. This CDR3 region has 16 residues. Trimming at V came to 0 bases and at J to 3 bases, leaving 5 bases not matched to a gene. Germline V lookup: CDR1 SGHRS, CDR2 YFSETQ. DNA of the CDR3: TGCGCCAGCAGCTTGGAGGGACTAGGGAGCTACAATGAGCAGTTCTTC. It translates to CASSLEGLGSYNEQFF. Based on the CDR3 plus reference TRBV5-1 and TRBJ2-1, the full variable domain is KAGVTQTPRYLIKTRGQQVTLSCSPISGHRSVSWYQQTPGQGLQFLFEYFSETQRNKGNFPGRFSGRQFSNSRSEMNVSTLELGDSALYLCASSLEGLGSYNEQFFGPGTRLTVL.

The gene calls are TRBV5-1 and TRBJ1-4; TRBD1 is a possible D gene (6 bases). V was trimmed by 3 bases and J by 7 bases, leaving 13 bases between them. The CDR3 is made up of 14 amino acids. Germline-derived CDR1 and CDR2 are SGHRS and YFSETQ. In nucleotides, the CDR3 is TGCGCCAGCAGCTCCGCAGGGGAAGCTGAAAAACTGTTTTTT. Translating gives CASSSAGEAEKLFF.

Comment on this clone: Additional DNA sequences in this sample encode the identical CDR3. The chain is built from TRBV5-1 and TRBJ1-3, with unresolved D. The length of the CDR3 is 14 residues. Germline V gene data show CDR1 as SGHRS and CDR2 as YFSETQ. V gave up 0 bases and J gave up 7 bases, with 11 bases separating them. CDR3 coding DNA: TGCGCCAGCAGCTTGGTGGGCATCGGGAACACCATATATTTT. This gives the protein CASSLVGIGNTIYF.

This chain connects TRBV6-1 to TRBJ1-1, with TRBD1 as a possible D gene (6 bases). The CDR3 spans 13 residues. Germline CDR1 is MNHNS and CDR2 is SASEGT. V gave up 6 bases and J gave up 7 bases, with 15 bases separating them. The CDR3 reads CASSQKGTIEAFF. The CDR3 DNA is TGTGCCAGCAGCCAGAAGGGGACAATTGAAGCTTTCTTT.